A selection of T cell receptor beta chains follows, all from one sample in a study of regulatory T cells in long-lasting Graves disease. MiXCR, run by TCRdb on the multiplex PCR reads, gives a single entry per CDR3 protein. Of roughly 420,000 distinct CDR3 sequences listed, around a sixth are singletons. The specimen was peripheral blood mononuclear cells (PBMCs), collected at new diagnosis, from a patient treated with antithyroid drugs. These receptor sequences come from a female donor with Graves disease. The conserved cysteine and the conserved F or W are not part of the CDR3 here. D genes are given only for firm matches. Rows may omit the clone size; those that give it use once, few, many or a size class.

v_gene: TRBV12-3/TRBV12-4; abundance: NA; d_gene: TRBD1; j_gene: TRBJ2-3; CDR3aa: ASNGGERDRGVNTQY
v_gene: TRBV5-1; abundance: NA; d_gene: TRBD1; j_gene: TRBJ1-4; CDR3aa: ASSLAQGAESGEKLF
v_gene: TRBV7-3; abundance: many; d_gene: NA; j_gene: TRBJ2-1; CDR3aa: ASSWAASSYNEQF
v_gene: TRBV29-1; abundance: many; d_gene: NA; j_gene: TRBJ1-2; CDR3aa: SVVWQLNYGYT
v_gene: TRBV29-1; abundance: many; d_gene: NA; j_gene: TRBJ2-5; CDR3aa: SVDARGFQETQY
v_gene: TRBV19; abundance: few; d_gene: TRBD1; j_gene: TRBJ1-3; CDR3aa: ASSTRDSSGNTIY
v_gene: TRBV20-1; abundance: many; d_gene: TRBD2; j_gene: TRBJ2-5; CDR3aa: SAKTGLVVETQY
v_gene: TRBV7-3; abundance: many; d_gene: NA; j_gene: TRBJ2-1; CDR3aa: ASSLGGGNNNEQF
v_gene: TRBV12-3/TRBV12-4; abundance: many; d_gene: TRBD1; j_gene: TRBJ1-2; CDR3aa: ASSPAGQGAYGYT
v_gene: TRBV6-2/TRBV6-3; abundance: many; d_gene: NA; j_gene: TRBJ2-3; CDR3aa: ASSYSFARAADTQY
v_gene: TRBV6-2/TRBV6-3; abundance: many; d_gene: TRBD1; j_gene: TRBJ2-7; CDR3aa: ASSRQGAASEQY
v_gene: TRBV7-2; abundance: NA; d_gene: NA; j_gene: TRBJ2-4; CDR3aa: ASSLQALGIQY
v_gene: TRBV9; abundance: many; d_gene: NA; j_gene: TRBJ1-6; CDR3aa: ASSVEAGTSYNSPLH
v_gene: TRBV7-8; abundance: many; d_gene: NA; j_gene: TRBJ2-5; CDR3aa: ASSLALRGRLGETQY
v_gene: TRBV6-2/TRBV6-3; abundance: NA; d_gene: NA; j_gene: TRBJ1-5; CDR3aa: ASVGRGINQPQH
v_gene: TRBV6-1; abundance: few; d_gene: NA; j_gene: TRBJ2-2; CDR3aa: ASSGTGGSTGELF
v_gene: TRBV6-5; abundance: few; d_gene: TRBD1; j_gene: TRBJ1-1; CDR3aa: ASSYWDRRNTEAF
v_gene: TRBV7-9; abundance: many; d_gene: NA; j_gene: TRBJ1-1; CDR3aa: ASSLEASRAHTEAF
v_gene: TRBV9; abundance: NA; d_gene: NA; j_gene: TRBJ2-7; CDR3aa: ASSGRAMYEQY
v_gene: TRBV27; abundance: many; d_gene: TRBD1; j_gene: TRBJ1-2; CDR3aa: ASSSITGDRYGLLGYGYT
v_gene: TRBV20-1; abundance: many; d_gene: TRBD2; j_gene: TRBJ2-7; CDR3aa: SARGLAGGYEQY
v_gene: TRBV6-2/TRBV6-3; abundance: many; d_gene: TRBD1; j_gene: TRBJ2-1; CDR3aa: ASRSLQGARNEQF
v_gene: TRBV28; abundance: many; d_gene: TRBD1; j_gene: TRBJ1-2; CDR3aa: ASSLWARGLTNYGYT
v_gene: TRBV12-3/TRBV12-4; abundance: once; d_gene: NA; j_gene: TRBJ1-5; CDR3aa: ASTLRGDNQPQH
v_gene: TRBV30; abundance: many; d_gene: NA; j_gene: TRBJ1-4; CDR3aa: AWNRINEKLF
v_gene: TRBV28; abundance: many; d_gene: TRBD1; j_gene: TRBJ1-2; CDR3aa: ASNPRTGALGGYT
v_gene: TRBV12-3/TRBV12-4; abundance: many; d_gene: TRBD2; j_gene: TRBJ2-5; CDR3aa: ASSLLAGRETQY
v_gene: TRBV20-1; abundance: many; d_gene: NA; j_gene: TRBJ2-3; CDR3aa: SAGAFSDTQY
v_gene: TRBV12-3/TRBV12-4; abundance: few; d_gene: NA; j_gene: TRBJ2-7; CDR3aa: ASSRGTATSYEQY
v_gene: TRBV15; abundance: few; d_gene: NA; j_gene: TRBJ2-7; CDR3aa: ATSRDTSYEQY
v_gene: TRBV28; abundance: many; d_gene: NA; j_gene: TRBJ1-6; CDR3aa: ASSLYPVRALSSPLH
v_gene: TRBV13; abundance: many; d_gene: TRBD2; j_gene: TRBJ2-7; CDR3aa: ASSPTSTEQY
v_gene: TRBV10-3; abundance: NA; d_gene: NA; j_gene: TRBJ2-2; CDR3aa: AAAGNTGELF
v_gene: TRBV6-9; abundance: many; d_gene: NA; j_gene: TRBJ2-7; CDR3aa: ASSYSAGGYEQY
v_gene: TRBV5-1; abundance: NA; d_gene: TRBD2; j_gene: TRBJ2-3; CDR3aa: ASSSYSLAGSSTDTQY
v_gene: TRBV12-3/TRBV12-4; abundance: many; d_gene: TRBD2; j_gene: TRBJ2-1; CDR3aa: ASSLYSGGEYNEQF
v_gene: TRBV12-5; abundance: many; d_gene: NA; j_gene: TRBJ2-5; CDR3aa: ASGPPAVLATQETQY
v_gene: TRBV7-9; abundance: few; d_gene: TRBD1; j_gene: TRBJ2-3; CDR3aa: ASSFPGQGADTQY
v_gene: TRBV28; abundance: many; d_gene: TRBD1; j_gene: TRBJ1-1; CDR3aa: ASSKTPGTDTEAF
v_gene: TRBV30; abundance: many; d_gene: NA; j_gene: TRBJ2-2; CDR3aa: AWSLAGELF
v_gene: TRBV20-1; abundance: many; d_gene: NA; j_gene: TRBJ2-3; CDR3aa: SARDAGFTSTDTQY
v_gene: TRBV28; abundance: many; d_gene: TRBD1; j_gene: TRBJ1-2; CDR3aa: ASSLPQGGNYGYT
v_gene: TRBV5-5; abundance: many; d_gene: TRBD1; j_gene: TRBJ2-3; CDR3aa: ASSRMTGIDTQY
v_gene: TRBV13; abundance: many; d_gene: NA; j_gene: TRBJ2-2; CDR3aa: ASSLGAVPASPGTGELF
v_gene: TRBV5-1; abundance: many; d_gene: NA; j_gene: TRBJ2-2; CDR3aa: ASSLWGGSNTGELF
v_gene: TRBV5-5; abundance: once; d_gene: TRBD2; j_gene: TRBJ2-1; CDR3aa: ASSLAGKVNEQF
v_gene: TRBV5-5; abundance: many; d_gene: NA; j_gene: TRBJ1-1; CDR3aa: ASSAPIRGRRTEAF
v_gene: TRBV4-1; abundance: many; d_gene: NA; j_gene: TRBJ2-7; CDR3aa: ASSRRDFQYEQY
v_gene: TRBV28; abundance: many; d_gene: NA; j_gene: TRBJ2-2; CDR3aa: ASVPTGPGELF